The rows below give T cell receptor beta chains drawn from one sample of a study of T cells in Graves' hyperthyroidism and ophthalmopathy. Via MiXCR, TCRdb re-called the multiplex PCR reads, giving one row per CDR3 protein. The table has about 600,000 distinct CDR3 sequences, roughly 15% seen once; the top ten hold about 3.5%. The sequenced sample was blood. Receptors were obtained from a woman aged 40 to 55 with Graves' ophthalmopathy. CDR3s include the opening cysteine and the closing phenylalanine or tryptophan. Each record gives: CDR3 length, J gene, V gene, D gene, clone size, CDR3 protein, CDR3 DNA. D genes are given only for firm matches. Clone size is given for some rows only: seen once, a few or many times, or a class if the clone is expanded.

15,TRBJ2-3,TRBV6-2/TRBV6-3,NA,NA,CASRRFGSSADTQYF,TGTGCCAGCAGAAGGTTCGGGTCCAGCGCCGATACGCAGTATTTT
18,TRBJ2-2,TRBV25-1,TRBD2,NA,CASSGGLAGGGNTGELFF,TGTGCCAGCAGTGGTGGCCTAGCGGGAGGTGGGAACACCGGGGAGCTGTTTTTT
16,TRBJ2-6,TRBV7-6,NA,NA,CASSLLGGSGANVLTF,TGTGCCAGCAGCTTACTGGGGGGCTCTGGGGCCAACGTCCTGACTTTC
18,TRBJ1-6,TRBV6-2/TRBV6-3,TRBD1,many,CASTKSDRGVPYNSPLHF,TGTGCCAGCACTAAATCGGACAGGGGAGTGCCCTATAATTCACCCCTCCACTTT
16,TRBJ1-6,TRBV15,NA,NA,CATSRDLGRKDSPLHF,TGTGCCACCAGCAGAGATCTAGGCAGAAAAGATTCACCCCTCCACTTT
12,TRBJ2-7,TRBV6-2/TRBV6-3,NA,many,CASTEGLHEQYF,TGTGCCAGCACCGAGGGGCTACACGAGCAGTACTTC
16,TRBJ2-2,TRBV28,NA,few,CASSDLPPNRTGELFF,TGTGCCAGCAGTGACCTACCCCCGAATCGCACCGGGGAGCTGTTTTTT
16,TRBJ2-2,TRBV19,TRBD1,NA,CASSRRDRRNTGELFF,TGTGCCAGTAGTCGGCGGGACAGGCGAAACACCGGGGAGCTGTTTTTT
17,TRBJ2-3,TRBV19,TRBD2,many,CASRMTSGRFIADTQYF,TGTGCCAGTAGAATGACTAGCGGGAGGTTTATCGCAGATACGCAGTATTTT
17,TRBJ2-3,TRBV7-3,NA,many,CASSLSGISLGADTQYF,TGTGCCAGCAGCTTAAGCGGGATTAGCCTGGGAGCAGATACGCAGTATTTT
16,TRBJ2-3,TRBV2,TRBD2,NA,CASQNEAGVTTDTQYF,TGTGCCAGCCAAAATGAAGCGGGAGTTACCACAGATACGCAGTATTTT
13,TRBJ2-4,TRBV19,NA,few,CASPQGAKNIQYF,TGTGCCAGTCCACAGGGAGCCAAAAACATTCAGTACTTC
15,TRBJ2-5,TRBV7-7,NA,NA,CASSSGRASQETQYF,TGTGCTAGCAGCTCCGGACGGGCCTCTCAAGAGACCCAGTACTTC
13,TRBJ2-3,TRBV18,NA,many,CASSPTNTDTQYF,TGTGCCAGCTCACCGACCAACACAGATACGCAGTATTTT
14,TRBJ2-7,TRBV3-1,NA,NA,CASSQEGGSYEQYF,TGTGCCAGCAGCCAAGAAGGCGGATCCTACGAGCAGTACTTC
15,TRBJ2-3,TRBV7-9,NA,NA,CASSLDDGGTDTQYF,TGTGCCAGCAGCTTGGACGATGGAGGGACAGATACGCAGTATTTT
14,TRBJ2-7,TRBV6-1,TRBD2,many,CASSELAGHYEQYF,TGTGCCAGCAGTGAATTAGCGGGCCACTACGAGCAGTACTTC
13,TRBJ2-3,TRBV6-1,NA,few,CASGRGRGDTQYF,TGTGCCAGTGGTAGAGGTAGGGGGGATACGCAGTATTTT
14,TRBJ2-3,TRBV6-1,TRBD2,NA,CASRSGLATDTQYF,TGTGCCAGCAGATCGGGACTAGCAACTGATACGCAGTATTTT
14,TRBJ2-3,TRBV29-1,NA,many,CSVEGGQQEDTQYF,TGCAGCGTTGAAGGAGGACAGCAAGAAGATACGCAGTATTTT
15,TRBJ1-1,TRBV12-5,TRBD1,many,CASGLLTGGFTEAFF,TGTGCTAGTGGTTTGTTAACAGGGGGCTTCACTGAAGCTTTCTTT
17,TRBJ2-3,TRBV4-1,TRBD2,few,CASSQGSTSSPKDTQYF,TGCGCCAGCAGCCAGGGGTCGACTAGCAGCCCAAAGGATACGCAGTATTTT
15,TRBJ1-5,TRBV28,NA,many,CASRGSASNNQPQHF,TGTGCCAGCAGGGGAAGCGCTTCTAACAATCAGCCCCAGCATTTT
12,TRBJ1-2,TRBV4-1,NA,few,CASSQEDYGYTF,TGCGCCAGCAGCCAAGAAGACTATGGCTACACCTTC
15,TRBJ1-5,TRBV4-2,NA,few,CASSQEVGAEQPQHF,TGTGCCAGCAGCCAAGAGGTGGGGGCGGAACAGCCCCAGCATTTT
13,TRBJ2-7,TRBV3-1,NA,NA,CASSPSGGHEQYF,TGTGCCAGCAGCCCCTCCGGCGGGCACGAGCAGTACTTC